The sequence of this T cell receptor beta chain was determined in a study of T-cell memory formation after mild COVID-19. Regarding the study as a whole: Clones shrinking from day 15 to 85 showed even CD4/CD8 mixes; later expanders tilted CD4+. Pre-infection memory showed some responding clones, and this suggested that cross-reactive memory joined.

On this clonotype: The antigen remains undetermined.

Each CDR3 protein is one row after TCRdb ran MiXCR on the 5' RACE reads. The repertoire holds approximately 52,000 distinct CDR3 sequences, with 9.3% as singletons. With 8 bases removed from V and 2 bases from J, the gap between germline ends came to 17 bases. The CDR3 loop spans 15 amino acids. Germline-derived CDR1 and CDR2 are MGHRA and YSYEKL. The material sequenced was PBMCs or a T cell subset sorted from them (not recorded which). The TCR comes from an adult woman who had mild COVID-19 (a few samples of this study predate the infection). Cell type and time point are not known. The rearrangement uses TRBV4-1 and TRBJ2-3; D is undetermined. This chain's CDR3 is CASATTWVYTDTQYF. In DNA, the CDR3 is TGCGCCAGCGCCACAACCTGGGTGTACACAGATACGCAGTATTTT.